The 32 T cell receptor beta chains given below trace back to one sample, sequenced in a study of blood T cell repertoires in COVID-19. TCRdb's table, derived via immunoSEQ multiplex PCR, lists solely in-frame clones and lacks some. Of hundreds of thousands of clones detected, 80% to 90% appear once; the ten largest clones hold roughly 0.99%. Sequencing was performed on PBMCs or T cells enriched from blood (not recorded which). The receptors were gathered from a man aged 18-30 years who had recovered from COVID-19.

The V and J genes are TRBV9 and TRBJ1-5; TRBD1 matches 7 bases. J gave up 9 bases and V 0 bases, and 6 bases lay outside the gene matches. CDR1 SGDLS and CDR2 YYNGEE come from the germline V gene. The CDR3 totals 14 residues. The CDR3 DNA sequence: TGTGCCAGCAGCGTAGAAGGGGGCGAGGGGCCCCAGCATTTT. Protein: CASSVEGGEGPQHF.

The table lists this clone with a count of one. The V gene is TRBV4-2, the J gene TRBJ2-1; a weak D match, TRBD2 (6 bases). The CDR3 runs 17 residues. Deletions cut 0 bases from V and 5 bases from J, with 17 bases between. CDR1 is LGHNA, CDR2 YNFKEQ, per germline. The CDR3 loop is CASSQDIGRGSHNEQFF. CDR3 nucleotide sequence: TGTGCCAGCAGCCAAGATATAGGCCGGGGGAGCCACAATGAGCAGTTCTTC.

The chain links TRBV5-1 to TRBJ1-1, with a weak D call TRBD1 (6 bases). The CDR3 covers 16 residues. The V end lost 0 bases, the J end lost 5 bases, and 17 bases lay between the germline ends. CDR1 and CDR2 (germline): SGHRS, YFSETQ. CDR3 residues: CASSLDGRGLRTEAFF. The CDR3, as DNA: TGCGCCAGCAGCTTGGATGGGCGGGGGCTTAGAACTGAAGCTTTCTTT.

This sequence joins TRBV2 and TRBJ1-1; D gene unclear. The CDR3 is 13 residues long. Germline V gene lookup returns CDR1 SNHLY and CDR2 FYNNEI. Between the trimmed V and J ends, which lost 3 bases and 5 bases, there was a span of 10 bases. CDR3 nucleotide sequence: TGTGCCAGCAGTGATTGGGGAGGGACTGAAGCTTTCTTT. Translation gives CASSDWGGTEAFF.

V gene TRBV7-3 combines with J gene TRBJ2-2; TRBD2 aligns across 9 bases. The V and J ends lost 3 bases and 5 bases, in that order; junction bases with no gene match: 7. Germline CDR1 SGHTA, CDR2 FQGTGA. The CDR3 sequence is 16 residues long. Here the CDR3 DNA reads TGTGCCAGCAGCTTCCGCGGGGGGGCCGGTACCGGGGAGCTGTTTTTT. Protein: CASSFRGGAGTGELFF.

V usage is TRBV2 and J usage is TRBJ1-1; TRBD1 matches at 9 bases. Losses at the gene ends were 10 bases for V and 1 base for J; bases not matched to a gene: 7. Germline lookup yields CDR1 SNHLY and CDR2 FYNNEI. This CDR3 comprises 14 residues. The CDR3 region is CATKGDRENTEAFF. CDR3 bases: TGTGCCACCAAAGGGGACAGGGAGAACACTGAAGCTTTCTTT.

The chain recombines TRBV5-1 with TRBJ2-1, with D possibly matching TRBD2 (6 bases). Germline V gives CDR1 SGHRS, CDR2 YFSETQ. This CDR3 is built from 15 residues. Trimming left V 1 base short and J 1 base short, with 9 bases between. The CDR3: CASSLQGGSYNEQFF. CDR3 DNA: TGCGCCAGCAGCTTGCAGGGAGGTTCCTACAATGAGCAGTTCTTC. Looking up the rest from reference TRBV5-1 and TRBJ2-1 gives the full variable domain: KAGVTQTPRYLIKTRGQQVTLSCSPISGHRSVSWYQQTPGQGLQFLFEYFSETQRNKGNFPGRFSGRQFSNSRSEMNVSTLELGDSALYLCASSLQGGSYNEQFFGPGTRLTVL.

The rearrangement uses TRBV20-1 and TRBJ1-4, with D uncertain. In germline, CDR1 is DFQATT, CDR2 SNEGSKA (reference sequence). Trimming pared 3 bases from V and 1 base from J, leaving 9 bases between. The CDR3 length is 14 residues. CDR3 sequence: CSASSEETNEKLFF. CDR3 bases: TGCAGTGCTAGTTCGGAGGAAACTAATGAAAAACTGTTTTTT.

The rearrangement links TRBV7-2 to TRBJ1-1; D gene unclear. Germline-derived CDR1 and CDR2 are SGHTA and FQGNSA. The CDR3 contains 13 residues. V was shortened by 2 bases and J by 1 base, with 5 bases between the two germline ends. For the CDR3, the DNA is TGTGCCAGCAGCTTATTACAGAACACTGAAGCTTTCTTT. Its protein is CASSLLQNTEAFF.

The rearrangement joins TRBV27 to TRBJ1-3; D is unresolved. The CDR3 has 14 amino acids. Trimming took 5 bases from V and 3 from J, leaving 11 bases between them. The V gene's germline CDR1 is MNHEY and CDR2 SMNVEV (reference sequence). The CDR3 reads CASSAGLGGNTIYF. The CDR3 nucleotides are TGTGCCAGCAGTGCGGGGTTAGGTGGAAACACCATATATTTT.

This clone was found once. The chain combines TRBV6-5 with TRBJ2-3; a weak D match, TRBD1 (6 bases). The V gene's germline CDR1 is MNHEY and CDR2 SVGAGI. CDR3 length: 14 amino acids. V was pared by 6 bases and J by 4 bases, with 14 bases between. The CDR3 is CASSLSNRADTQYF. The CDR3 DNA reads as TGTGCCAGCAGCCTTAGTAACAGGGCAGATACGCAGTATTTT.

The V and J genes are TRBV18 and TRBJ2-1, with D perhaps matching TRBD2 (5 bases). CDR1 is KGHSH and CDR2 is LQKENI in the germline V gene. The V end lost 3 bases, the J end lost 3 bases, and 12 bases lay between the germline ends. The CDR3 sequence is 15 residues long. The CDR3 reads CASSPASLVYNEQFF. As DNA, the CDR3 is TGTGCCAGCTCACCCGCTAGCTTGGTCTACAATGAGCAGTTCTTC.

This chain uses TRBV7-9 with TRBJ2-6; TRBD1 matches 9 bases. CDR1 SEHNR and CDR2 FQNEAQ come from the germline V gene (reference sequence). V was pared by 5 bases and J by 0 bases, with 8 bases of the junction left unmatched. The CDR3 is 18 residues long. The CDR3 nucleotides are TGTGCCAGCAGCGAGGAGGGACAGGGCCTCTCTGGGGCCAACGTCCTGACTTTC. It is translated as CASSEEGQGLSGANVLTF. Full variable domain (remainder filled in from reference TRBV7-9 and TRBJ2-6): DTGVSQNPRHKITKRGQNVTFRCDPISEHNRLYWYRQTLGQGPEFLTYFQNEAQLEKSRLLSDRFSAERPKGSFSTLEIQRTEQGDSAMYLCASSEEGQGLSGANVLTFGAGSRLTVL.

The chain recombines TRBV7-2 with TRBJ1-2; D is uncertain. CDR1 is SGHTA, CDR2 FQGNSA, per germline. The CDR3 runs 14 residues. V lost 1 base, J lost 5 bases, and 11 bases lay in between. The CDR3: CASSLGGMGYGYTF. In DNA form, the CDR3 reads TGTGCCAGCAGCTTAGGAGGGATGGGATATGGCTACACCTTC.

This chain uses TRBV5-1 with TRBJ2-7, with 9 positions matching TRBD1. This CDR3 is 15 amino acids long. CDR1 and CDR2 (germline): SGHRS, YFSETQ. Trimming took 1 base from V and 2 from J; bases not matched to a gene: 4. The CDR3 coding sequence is TGCGCCAGCAGCTTGTTGGGGGACAGGGCCTACGAGCAGTACTTC. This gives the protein CASSLLGDRAYEQYF.

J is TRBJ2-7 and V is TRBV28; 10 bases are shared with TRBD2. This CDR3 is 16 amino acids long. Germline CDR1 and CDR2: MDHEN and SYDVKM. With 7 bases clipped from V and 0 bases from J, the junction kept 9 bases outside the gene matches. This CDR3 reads CASNQNSGRNSYEQYF. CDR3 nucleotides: TGTGCCAGCAACCAAAATAGCGGGAGGAACTCCTACGAGCAGTACTTC.

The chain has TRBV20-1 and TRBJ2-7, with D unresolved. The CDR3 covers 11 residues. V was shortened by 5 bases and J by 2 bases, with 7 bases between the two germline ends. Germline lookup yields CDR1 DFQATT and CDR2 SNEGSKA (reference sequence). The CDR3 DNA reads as TGCAGTGCTCCCCGTACCTACGAGCAGTACTTC. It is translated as CSAPRTYEQYF.

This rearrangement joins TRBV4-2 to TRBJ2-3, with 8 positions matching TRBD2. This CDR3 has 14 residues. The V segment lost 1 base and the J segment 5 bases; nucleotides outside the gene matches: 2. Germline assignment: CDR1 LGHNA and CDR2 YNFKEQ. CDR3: CASSQGLAGDTQYF. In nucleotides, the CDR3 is TGTGCCAGCAGCCAAGGCCTAGCGGGAGATACGCAGTATTTT.

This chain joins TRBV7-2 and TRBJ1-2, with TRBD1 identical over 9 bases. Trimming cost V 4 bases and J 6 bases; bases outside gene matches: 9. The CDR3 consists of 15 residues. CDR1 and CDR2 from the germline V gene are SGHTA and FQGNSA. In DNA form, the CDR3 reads TGTGCCAGCAGCTCACTACAGGGGGCGCTTGATGGCTACACCTTC. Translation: CASSSLQGALDGYTF.

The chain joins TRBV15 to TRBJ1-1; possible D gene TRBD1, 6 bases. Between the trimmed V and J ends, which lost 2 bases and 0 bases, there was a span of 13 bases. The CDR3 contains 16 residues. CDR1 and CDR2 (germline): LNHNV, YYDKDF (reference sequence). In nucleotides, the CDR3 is TGTGCCACCAGCAGAAGAATAGGGACATTGAACACTGAAGCTTTCTTT. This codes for CATSRRIGTLNTEAFF.

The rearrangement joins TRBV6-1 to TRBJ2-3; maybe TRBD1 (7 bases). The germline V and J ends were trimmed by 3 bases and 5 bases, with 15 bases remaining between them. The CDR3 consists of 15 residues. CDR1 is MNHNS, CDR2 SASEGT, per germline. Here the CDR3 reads CASSEPRGRRDTQYF. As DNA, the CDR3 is TGTGCCAGCAGTGAGCCCAGGGGGAGGAGAGATACGCAGTATTTT.

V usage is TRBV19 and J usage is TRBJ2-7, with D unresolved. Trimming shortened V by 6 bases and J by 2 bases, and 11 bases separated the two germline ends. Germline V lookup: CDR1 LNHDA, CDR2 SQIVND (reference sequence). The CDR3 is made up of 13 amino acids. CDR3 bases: TGTGCCAGTAGCGTTGGGCACACCTACGAGCAGTACTTC. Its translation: CASSVGHTYEQYF.

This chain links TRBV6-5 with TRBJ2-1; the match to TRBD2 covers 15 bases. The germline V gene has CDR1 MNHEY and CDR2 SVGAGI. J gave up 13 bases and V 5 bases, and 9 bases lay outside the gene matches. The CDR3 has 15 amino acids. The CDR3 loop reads CASSLGLAGGRGQFF. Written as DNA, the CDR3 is TGTGCCAGCAGTCTCGGACTAGCGGGAGGGCGGGGCCAGTTCTTC.

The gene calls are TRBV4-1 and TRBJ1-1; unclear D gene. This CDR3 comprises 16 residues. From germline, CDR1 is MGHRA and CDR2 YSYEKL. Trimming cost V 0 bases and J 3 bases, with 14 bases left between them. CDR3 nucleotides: TGCGCCAGCAGCCAAGATTTAGCGCTCGGGTACACTGAAGCTTTCTTT. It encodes CASSQDLALGYTEAFF.

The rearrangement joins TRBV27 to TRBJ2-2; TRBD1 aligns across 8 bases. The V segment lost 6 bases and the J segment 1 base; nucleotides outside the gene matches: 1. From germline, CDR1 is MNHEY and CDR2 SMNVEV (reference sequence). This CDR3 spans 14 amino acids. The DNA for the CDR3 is TGTGCCAGCAGGACAGGGGAGAACACCGGGGAGCTGTTTTTT. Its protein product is CASRTGENTGELFF.

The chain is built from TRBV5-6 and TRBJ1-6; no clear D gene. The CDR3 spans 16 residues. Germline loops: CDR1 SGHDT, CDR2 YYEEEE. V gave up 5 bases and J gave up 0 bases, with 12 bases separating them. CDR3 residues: CASSLEGSSYNSPLHF. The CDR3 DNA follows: TGTGCCAGCAGTCTAGAGGGAAGCTCCTATAATTCACCCCTCCACTTT. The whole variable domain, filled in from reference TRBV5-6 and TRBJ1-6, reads DAGVTQSPTHLIKTRGQQVTLRCSPKSGHDTVSWYQQALGQGPQFIFQYYEEEERQRGNFPDRFSGHQFPNYSSELNVNALLLGDSALYLCASSLEGSSYNSPLHFGNGTRLTVT.

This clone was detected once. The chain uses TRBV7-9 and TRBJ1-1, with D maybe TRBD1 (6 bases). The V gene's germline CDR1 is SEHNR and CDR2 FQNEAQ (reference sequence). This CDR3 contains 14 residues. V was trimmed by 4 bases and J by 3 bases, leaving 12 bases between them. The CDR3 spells CASSSKQGDTEAFF. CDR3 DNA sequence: TGTGCCAGCAGCTCCAAACAGGGAGACACTGAAGCTTTCTTT.

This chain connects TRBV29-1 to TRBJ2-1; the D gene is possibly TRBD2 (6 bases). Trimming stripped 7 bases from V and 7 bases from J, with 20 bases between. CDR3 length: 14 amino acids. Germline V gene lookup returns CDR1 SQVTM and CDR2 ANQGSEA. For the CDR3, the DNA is TGCAGCGCCCAGAAAGATGGGGGGATAAATGAGCAGTTCTTC. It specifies CSAQKDGGINEQFF.

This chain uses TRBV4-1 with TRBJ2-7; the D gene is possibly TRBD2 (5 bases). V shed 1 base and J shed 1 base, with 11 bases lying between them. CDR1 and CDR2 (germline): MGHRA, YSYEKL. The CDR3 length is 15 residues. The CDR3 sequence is CASSQARGSSYEQYF. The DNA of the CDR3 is TGCGCCAGCAGCCAAGCCAGAGGGTCTTCCTACGAGCAGTACTTC.

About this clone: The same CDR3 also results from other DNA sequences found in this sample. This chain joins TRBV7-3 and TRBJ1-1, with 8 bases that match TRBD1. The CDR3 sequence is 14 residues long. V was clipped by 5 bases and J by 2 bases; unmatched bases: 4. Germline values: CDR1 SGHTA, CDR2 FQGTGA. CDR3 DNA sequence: TGTGCCAGCAGCCTCGGACAGGGTAACACTGAAGCTTTCTTT. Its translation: CASSLGQGNTEAFF.

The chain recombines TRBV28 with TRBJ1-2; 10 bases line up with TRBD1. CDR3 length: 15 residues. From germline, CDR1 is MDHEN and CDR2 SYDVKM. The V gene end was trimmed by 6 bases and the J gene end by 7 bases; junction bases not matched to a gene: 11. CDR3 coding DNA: TGTGCCAGCAGACCGGCGGGGACAGGGGCAGGTGGCTACACCTTC. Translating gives CASRPAGTGAGGYTF.

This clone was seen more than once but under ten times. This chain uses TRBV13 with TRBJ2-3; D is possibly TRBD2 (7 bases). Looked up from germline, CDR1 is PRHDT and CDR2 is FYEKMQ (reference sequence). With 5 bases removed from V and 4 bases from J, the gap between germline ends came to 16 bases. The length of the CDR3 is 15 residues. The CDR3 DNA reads TGTGCCAGCAGCCCTAGGGGCGGGGGCGCAGATACGCAGTATTTT. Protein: CASSPRGGGADTQYF. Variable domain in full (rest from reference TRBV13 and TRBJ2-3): AAGVIQSPRHLIKEKRETATLKCYPIPRHDTVYWYQQGPGQDPQFLISFYEKMQSDKGSIPDRFSAQQFSDYHSELNMSSLELGDSALYFCASSPRGGGADTQYFGPGTRLTVL.